The 17 T cell receptor beta chains below all came from one sample that was sequenced in a study of blood T cell repertoires in COVID-19. Here immunoSEQ multiplex PCR was the method, and the copy in TCRdb shows in-frame clones only, minus some. Of 150,000 to 200,000 clones in the sample, roughly 90% were seen once. Sequencing used peripheral blood. Receptors were obtained from a woman in her seventies with acute or convalescent COVID-19.

The CDR3 loop reads CASSVLSGGAEAFF. CDR3 in DNA: TGTGCCAGCAGTGTGTTGTCAGGGGGCGCAGAAGCTTTCTTT. The chain is built from TRBV2 and TRBJ1-1; 8 bases are a match to TRBD1. Per the germline V gene, CDR1 is SNHLY and CDR2 is FYNNEI. V lost 4 bases, J lost 8 bases, and 9 bases stayed unmatched. The CDR3 loop spans 14 amino acids.

The chain has TRBV18 and TRBJ1-5; D ambiguous. Trimming left V 0 bases short and J 7 bases short, with 10 bases between. Germline values: CDR1 KGHSH, CDR2 LQKENI. CDR3 size: 14 residues. The DNA of the CDR3 is TGTGCCAGCTCACCACCGAACATGGTCCAGCCCCAGCATTTT. This sequence encodes CASSPPNMVQPQHF.

This chain joins TRBV19 and TRBJ1-5; 8 bases are shared with TRBD1. The germline V gene encodes CDR1 LNHDA and CDR2 SQIVND (reference sequence). The CDR3 contains 14 residues. V was clipped by 9 bases and J by 2 bases; unmatched bases: 6. The CDR3 sequence is CASQGAVGNQPQHF. For the CDR3, the DNA is TGTGCCAGCCAGGGGGCCGTGGGCAATCAGCCCCAGCATTTT.

The chain carries TRBV27 and TRBJ1-5, with 7 bases matching TRBD1. The CDR3 runs to 14 residues. The germline CDR1 and CDR2 sequences are MNHEY and SMNVEV (reference sequence). V shed 6 bases and J 4 bases; nucleotides not matched to a gene: 6. The CDR3 here is CASRGGQRNQPQHF. Written as DNA, the CDR3 is TGTGCCAGCAGAGGGGGACAGAGAAATCAGCCCCAGCATTTT.

CDR3 nucleotide sequence: TGTGCCAGCAGTCCTACTAGCGGTCAAGAGACCCAGTACTTC. Its translation is CASSPTSGQETQYF. The chain recombines TRBV6-4 with TRBJ2-5, with 8 bases identical to TRBD2. The CDR3 length is 14 residues. The V gene's germline CDR1 is MRHNA and CDR2 SNTAGT. With 5 bases clipped from V and 2 bases from J, the junction kept 4 bases outside the gene matches.

This clone was picked up one time. The V and J genes are TRBV6-5 and TRBJ1-2, with 7 bases that match TRBD1. Looked up from germline, CDR1 is MNHEY and CDR2 is SVGAGI. This CDR3 contains 13 residues. V trimming: 6 bases; J trimming: 3 bases; junction bases outside the gene matches: 4. CDR3 in DNA: TGTGCCAGCAGCCTCGACAGGGACTATGGCTACACCTTC. Its protein is CASSLDRDYGYTF.

The chain combines TRBV5-1 with TRBJ2-1, with TRBD1 identical over 8 bases. This CDR3 has 13 residues. Trimming cost V 4 bases and J 5 bases; bases outside gene matches: 2. Germline-derived CDR1 and CDR2 are SGHRS and YFSETQ. The CDR3, as DNA: TGCGCCAGCAGCCGGACAGGGAACAATGAGCAGTTCTTC. Protein sequence: CASSRTGNNEQFF. Variable domain in full (rest from reference TRBV5-1 and TRBJ2-1): KAGVTQTPRYLIKTRGQQVTLSCSPISGHRSVSWYQQTPGQGLQFLFEYFSETQRNKGNFPGRFSGRQFSNSRSEMNVSTLELGDSALYLCASSRTGNNEQFFGPGTRLTVL.

This rearrangement joins TRBV5-1 to TRBJ2-7; 12 nucleotides match TRBD1. Germline assignment: CDR1 SGHRS and CDR2 YFSETQ. This CDR3 has 15 amino acids. V dropped 4 bases and J dropped 3; count of bases not matched to a gene: 5. The CDR3 bases are TGCGCCAGCAGCCCTGGGACAGGGGGCATCTACGAGCAGTACTTC. Its protein product is CASSPGTGGIYEQYF.

This sequence joins TRBV7-2 and TRBJ2-1; D is perhaps TRBD2 (5 bases). Germline loops: CDR1 SGHTA, CDR2 FQGNSA. V was pared by 5 bases and J by 6 bases, with 14 bases between. CDR3 length: 14 residues. The CDR3 spells CASSPAAVFNEQFF. CDR3 DNA sequence: TGTGCCAGCAGCCCAGCGGCCGTTTTCAATGAGCAGTTCTTC.

The rearrangement joins TRBV30 to TRBJ2-1; D might be TRBD2 (5 bases). The CDR3 totals 14 residues. The germline V gene encodes CDR1 GTSNPN and CDR2 SVGIG (reference sequence). The V end lost 5 bases, the J end lost 4 bases, and 15 bases lay between the germline ends. The CDR3 DNA reads as TGTGCCTGGCAGGACCTCACGGGGTACAATGAGCAGTTCTTC. Translating it yields CAWQDLTGYNEQFF.

The chain joins TRBV4-3 to TRBJ2-7; 10 nucleotides line up with TRBD2. CDR3 size: 15 residues. The V segment lost 3 bases and the J segment 1 base; nucleotides outside the gene matches: 3. Germline CDR1 and CDR2: LGHNA and YSLEER. CDR3 sequence reads: CASSQWTSGSYEQYF. Written as DNA, the CDR3 is TGCGCCAGCAGCCAGTGGACTAGCGGTTCCTACGAGCAGTACTTC.

This clone was counted a few times. The rearrangement links TRBV11-2 to TRBJ1-2; 8 bases line up with TRBD1. The CDR3 contains 17 residues. Per the germline V gene, CDR1 is SGHAT and CDR2 is FQNNGV. J lost 0 bases, V lost 5 bases, and 11 bases had no gene match. The CDR3 here is CASSHTRRTGTNYGYTF. The CDR3 nucleotides are TGTGCCAGCAGCCATACACGTCGGACAGGGACTAACTATGGCTACACCTTC.

This chain connects TRBV5-5 to TRBJ1-1, with TRBD1 as a possible D gene (6 bases). The CDR3 spans 14 residues. Between the trimmed V and J ends, which lost 2 bases and 4 bases, there was a span of 12 bases. From germline, CDR1 is SGHKS and CDR2 YYEKEE (reference sequence). The CDR3 DNA reads as TGTGCCAGCAGCTTTCTGGGGGCGGGCACTGAAGCTTTCTTT. This sequence encodes CASSFLGAGTEAFF. The full variable domain, completed using reference TRBV5-5 and TRBJ1-1, is DAGVTQSPTHLIKTRGQQVTLRCSPISGHKSVSWYQQVLGQGPQFIFQYYEKEERGRGNFPDRFSARQFPNYSSELNVNALLLGDSALYLCASSFLGAGTEAFFGQGTRLTVV.

The chain recombines TRBV4-1 with TRBJ2-5, with 9 bases identical to TRBD2. Germline CDR1 MGHRA, CDR2 YSYEKL. CDR3 length equals 16 residues. J was trimmed by 5 bases and V by 1 base; bases with no gene match: 8. This chain's CDR3 is CASSQASGTGWETQYF. DNA for the CDR3: TGCGCCAGCAGCCAAGCTAGCGGGACGGGGTGGGAGACCCAGTACTTC.

The table lists this clone with a count of one. The chain joins TRBV25-1 to TRBJ2-6; 9 bases line up with TRBD1. CDR1 is MGHDK and CDR2 is SYGVNS in the germline V gene. V dropped 5 bases and J dropped 1; count of bases not matched to a gene: 6. This CDR3 has 17 residues. Written as DNA, the CDR3 is TGTGCCAGCAGTACAGGGGGCCTTATATCTGGGGCCAACGTCCTGACTTTC. This encodes CASSTGGLISGANVLTF.

V gene TRBV2 combines with J gene TRBJ1-4; 11 bases line up with TRBD1. This CDR3 is 15 amino acids long. Germline CDR1 SNHLY, CDR2 FYNNEI. After removal of 6 bases from V and 8 bases from J, the junction contained 8 bases not matched to a gene. The CDR3 bases are TGTGCCAGCAGCGCCGGACAGGGGGCATTCGAAAAACTGTTTTTT. This gives the protein CASSAGQGAFEKLFF. Variable domain in full (rest from reference TRBV2 and TRBJ1-4): EPEVTQTPSHQVTQMGQEVILRCVPISNHLYFYWYRQILGQKVEFLVSFYNNEISEKSEIFDDQFSVERPDGSNFTLKIRSTKLEDSAMYFCASSAGQGAFEKLFFGSGTQLSVL.

The gene calls are TRBV5-1 and TRBJ2-5; D may be TRBD2 (5 bases). Germline V gene sequence: CDR1 SGHRS, CDR2 YFSETQ. CDR3 length: 14 residues. The germline V and J ends were trimmed by 1 base and 4 bases, with 11 bases remaining between them. DNA of the CDR3: TGCGCCAGCAGCTTGTTTTCTAGCTTAGAGACCCAGTACTTC. Translating it yields CASSLFSSLETQYF.